The 29 T cell receptor beta chains reported below all come from one sample, sequenced in a study of shared T cell receptors in the human thymus (dated by TCRdb to the early 2020s). Library construction relied on the immunoSEQ multiplex PCR assay. In its TCRdb copy, this immuneACCESS table keeps in-frame sequences only and misses some clones. Where compared with another copy, unresolved V genes explain less than half of these, and the others have no known cause. Within this sample are 500,000 to 850,000 clones, with 87% of them counted one time only. The ten largest clones add up to 0.0094% of the sample. This same sample was also taken into another study, of human thymus T cells.

Input material: thymocytes. These TCRs come from a boy younger than two with a congenital heart defect. Donor details come from another sample of the same person, matched by shared clones.

The rearrangement links TRBV14 to TRBJ1-1; D is unclear. The CDR3 extends over 14 amino acids. Germline values: CDR1 SGHDN, CDR2 FVKESK. Trimming left V 2 bases short and J 6 bases short, with 13 bases between. The CDR3 loop reads CASSQNRGYPEAFF. As DNA, the CDR3 is TGTGCCAGCAGCCAAAACCGAGGGTACCCTGAAGCTTTCTTT. Supplemented by reference TRBV14 and TRBJ1-1, the full variable domain reads EAGVTQFPSHSVIEKGQTVTLRCDPISGHDNLYWYRRVMGKEIKFLLHFVKESKQDESGMPNNRFLAERTGGTYSTLKVQPAELEDSGVYFCASSQNRGYPEAFFGQGTRLTVV.

The genes are TRBV9 and TRBJ2-7, with D possibly matching TRBD2 (7 bases). Germline CDR1 and CDR2: SGDLS and YYNGEE. The CDR3 is 15 residues long. Deletions cut 4 bases from V and 0 bases from J, with 14 bases between. The CDR3 sequence: CASSFGGGHSYEQYF. As DNA, the CDR3 is TGTGCCAGCAGCTTCGGCGGGGGACACTCCTACGAGCAGTACTTC.

The J gene is TRBJ2-1, the V gene TRBV29-1; TRBD1 might be the D (6 bases). The CDR3 runs 17 residues. Trimming removed 0 bases at V and 3 bases at J, with 18 bases between. The germline V gene has CDR1 SQVTM and CDR2 ANQGSEA. DNA of the CDR3: TGCAGCGTTGAAGATCCGGGTGACAGGCCGTTCTACAATGAGCAGTTCTTC. Amino acid sequence: CSVEDPGDRPFYNEQFF.

The chain couples TRBV5-6 to TRBJ2-5; tentative D call: TRBD1 (6 bases). With 5 bases removed from V and 4 bases from J, the gap between germline ends came to 15 bases. The germline gives CDR1 SGHDT, CDR2 YYEEEE. The CDR3 sequence is 14 residues long. DNA for the CDR3: TGTGCCAGCAGACCAGTAGGGGGTCCAGAGACCCAGTACTTC. It translates to CASRPVGGPETQYF.

J is TRBJ2-3 and V is TRBV27, with D tentatively TRBD2 (6 bases). The CDR3 consists of 14 residues. CDR1 MNHEY and CDR2 SMNVEV come from the germline V gene (reference sequence). V gave up 8 bases and J gave up 0 bases, with 12 bases separating them. The CDR3 DNA reads TGTGCCAGCGCCGGGAGCAGGAGCACAGATACGCAGTATTTT. Protein: CASAGSRSTDTQYF.

The rearrangement links TRBV27 to TRBJ1-2; D perhaps matches TRBD1 (6 bases). This CDR3 is 16 amino acids long. Per germline, CDR1 MNHEY and CDR2 SMNVEV (reference sequence). The V end was cut by 4 bases, the J end by 0 bases, with 15 bases between. The CDR3 protein is CASSSRTEPSNYGYTF. In nucleotides, the CDR3 is TGTGCCAGCAGTTCCCGGACAGAACCATCTAACTATGGCTACACCTTC.

V is TRBV6-1 and J is TRBJ2-3, with 9 bases aligning to TRBD2. J was trimmed by 6 bases and V by 6 bases; bases with no gene match: 7. CDR3 length: 14 amino acids. Germline V CDR1 and CDR2: MNHNS, SASEGT. CDR3 region: CASRGLAVSDTQYF. In DNA, the CDR3 is TGTGCCAGCAGGGGACTAGCCGTGTCGGATACGCAGTATTTT.

The genes are TRBV28 and TRBJ2-7, with 8 bases matching TRBD2. The CDR3 consists of 15 residues. With 4 bases clipped from V and 6 bases from J, the junction kept 11 bases outside the gene matches. CDR1 is MDHEN and CDR2 is SYDVKM in the germline V gene. CDR3 nucleotides: TGTGCCAGCAGTTGGGCCGGGACTAGATGGTCCGAGCAGTACTTC. Translated: CASSWAGTRWSEQYF.

The chain has TRBV18 and TRBJ2-1; D is possibly TRBD2 (6 bases). This CDR3 comprises 11 residues. Deletions cut 2 bases from V and 10 bases from J, with 6 bases between. Germline CDR1 is KGHSH and CDR2 is LQKENI. The CDR3 coding sequence is TGTGCCAGCTCACCAGGGAGGGAGCAGTTCTTC. Translating gives CASSPGREQFF.

In its sample, this clone was seen a few times. This chain uses TRBV14 with TRBJ2-1; the match to TRBD2 covers 9 bases. The V and J ends lost 2 bases and 0 bases, in that order; junction bases with no gene match: 5. The V gene's germline CDR1 is SGHDN and CDR2 FVKESK. The CDR3 contains 17 residues. The CDR3 DNA follows: TGTGCCAGCAGCCAACCTAGCGGGGAATACTCCTACAATGAGCAGTTCTTC. Translation gives CASSQPSGEYSYNEQFF.

The chain recombines TRBV4-1 with TRBJ2-7, with TRBD2 matching over 10 bases. CDR1 is MGHRA, CDR2 YSYEKL, per germline. V lost 0 bases to trimming and J lost 1 base; unmatched junction nucleotides: 9. The CDR3 consists of 18 residues. CDR3 amino acids: CASSQDVQRGGFSYEQYF. Here the CDR3 DNA reads TGCGCCAGCAGCCAAGATGTCCAGCGGGGGGGCTTTTCCTACGAGCAGTACTTC.

The chain is built from TRBV11-1 and TRBJ1-2, with D possibly matching TRBD1 (6 bases). The CDR3 has 13 amino acids. From germline, CDR1 is SGHAT and CDR2 FQDESV (reference sequence). Trimming took 1 base from V and 4 from J, leaving 7 bases between them. CDR3 protein: CASSLEGGYGYTF. The DNA of the CDR3 is TGTGCCAGCAGCTTAGAAGGGGGCTATGGCTACACCTTC.

The chain uses TRBV7-6 and TRBJ2-3; TRBD2 agrees at 12 bases. There are 19 residues in the CDR3. With 5 bases clipped from V and 2 bases from J, the junction kept 14 bases outside the gene matches. CDR1 and CDR2 from the germline V gene are SGHVS and FNYEAQ. In DNA form, the CDR3 reads TGTGCCAGCAGCCCCAGACTCCTGACTAGCGGGGGCCCCACAGATACGCAGTATTTT. It codes for CASSPRLLTSGGPTDTQYF.

In the case of this clone: Other DNA variants within this sample encode the same CDR3. This chain uses TRBV5-1 with TRBJ1-2; 8 bases agree with TRBD1. The CDR3 length is 12 residues. CDR1 SGHRS and CDR2 YFSETQ come from the germline V gene. With 4 bases clipped from V and 6 bases from J, the junction kept 2 bases outside the gene matches. The CDR3 sequence: CASSGQGDGYTF. The CDR3 DNA reads TGCGCCAGCAGCGGACAGGGTGATGGCTACACCTTC.

The chain combines TRBV30 with TRBJ2-1; TRBD1 matches 8 bases. The CDR3 spans 17 residues. In germline, CDR1 is GTSNPN, CDR2 SVGIG (reference sequence). V shed 1 base, J shed 8 bases, and the junction held 16 bases outside the gene matches. The CDR3 nucleotides read TGTGCCTGGAGTGGATTTGGACAGGGACAGCTGGGGGATGAGCAGTTCTTC. Amino acid sequence: CAWSGFGQGQLGDEQFF.

The J gene is TRBJ2-5, the V gene TRBV20-1, with TRBD1 as a possible D gene (6 bases). CDR1 is DFQATT, CDR2 SNEGSKA, per germline (reference sequence). The ends were cut back, 3 bases at V and 10 bases at J, with 12 bases in the middle. This CDR3 region has 11 residues. CDR3 coding DNA: TGCAGTGCTAGTCTACAGGGTCTCCAGTACTTC. Amino acids: CSASLQGLQYF.

The chain joins TRBV5-1 to TRBJ2-5, with a possible D match to TRBD1 (5 bases). V shed 0 bases and J shed 2 bases, with 14 bases lying between them. This CDR3 region has 16 residues. Germline-derived CDR1 and CDR2 are SGHRS and YFSETQ. For the CDR3, the DNA is TGCGCCAGCAGCTTGGATCTCAGGGAAAAACAAGAGACCCAGTACTTC. This sequence encodes CASSLDLREKQETQYF.

The chain recombines TRBV28 with TRBJ1-1, with D possibly TRBD1 on 6 matching bases. The length of the CDR3 is 16 residues. In germline, CDR1 is MDHEN, CDR2 SYDVKM. V gave up 6 bases and J gave up 3 bases, with 20 bases separating them. This CDR3 reads CASRIPSGGADTEAFF. The CDR3 DNA sequence: TGTGCCAGCAGGATCCCGTCTGGGGGGGCAGACACTGAAGCTTTCTTT.

This clone was seen a single time. The chain has TRBV29-1 and TRBJ1-1, with D uncertain. CDR1 SQVTM and CDR2 ANQGSEA come from the germline V gene. V gave up 3 bases and J gave up 1 base, with 9 bases separating them. The CDR3 length is 13 residues. CDR3 amino acids: CSVESGGNTEAFF. The DNA for the CDR3 is TGCAGCGTTGAGTCTGGCGGGAACACTGAAGCTTTCTTT.

This clone was observed a single time. V is TRBV7-9 and J is TRBJ1-4; TRBD1 matches at 9 bases. The CDR3 contains 15 residues. Looked up from germline, CDR1 is SEHNR and CDR2 is FQNEAQ (reference sequence). V dropped 3 bases and J dropped 4; count of bases not matched to a gene: 3. The CDR3 DNA follows: TGTGCCAGCAGCTTTTCGGGACAGGGTAATGAAAAACTGTTTTTT. It specifies CASSFSGQGNEKLFF. The complete variable domain, with remaining parts taken from reference TRBV7-9 and TRBJ1-4, reads DTGVSQNPRHKITKRGQNVTFRCDPISEHNRLYWYRQTLGQGPEFLTYFQNEAQLEKSRLLSDRFSAERPKGSFSTLEIQRTEQGDSAMYLCASSFSGQGNEKLFFGSGTQLSVL.

The rearrangement joins TRBV29-1 to TRBJ1-2; D ambiguous. Germline loops: CDR1 SQVTM, CDR2 ANQGSEA. Trimming pared 6 bases from V and 3 bases from J, leaving 14 bases between. CDR3 size: 13 residues. CDR3 sequence: CSVARGLDYGYTF. The DNA for the CDR3 is TGCAGCGTAGCAAGAGGGCTGGACTATGGCTACACCTTC.

The rearrangement links TRBV29-1 to TRBJ2-2, with TRBD1 identical over 11 bases. The junction had 8 bases not matched to a gene; V was cut back by 8 bases and J by 6 bases. Germline-derived CDR1 and CDR2 are SQVTM and ANQGSEA. The CDR3 is made up of 14 amino acids. CDR3 loop: CSLPMGQGAGELFF. In DNA form, the CDR3 reads TGCAGCCTCCCTATGGGACAGGGGGCCGGGGAGCTGTTTTTT.

The V call is TRBV5-6, the J call TRBJ1-2, with D possibly matching TRBD1 (5 bases). This CDR3 is built from 13 residues. The germline CDR1 and CDR2 sequences are SGHDT and YYEEEE. With 2 bases removed from V and 5 bases from J, the gap between germline ends came to 10 bases. CDR3 sequence: CASSFRQPYGYTF. The CDR3 nucleotides are TGTGCCAGCAGCTTTCGACAGCCTTATGGCTACACCTTC.

This chain links TRBV7-9 with TRBJ1-3; 9 positions match TRBD1. The trim removed 1 base at V and 0 bases at J, leaving 7 bases unmatched. This CDR3 contains 18 residues. Looked up from germline, CDR1 is SEHNR and CDR2 is FQNEAQ (reference sequence). The CDR3 DNA reads TGTGCCAGCAGCTTAGAACTCGAGGACAGGGGCTCTGGAAACACCATATATTTT. Its translation: CASSLELEDRGSGNTIYF.

V is TRBV5-4 and J is TRBJ1-2; maybe TRBD1 (5 bases). Germline assignment: CDR1 SGHNT and CDR2 YYREEE (reference sequence). The V end lost 5 bases, the J end lost 6 bases, and 20 bases lay between the germline ends. The CDR3 runs 15 residues. The CDR3 sequence: CASRSVWGRANGYTF. Written as DNA, the CDR3 is TGTGCCAGCAGGTCCGTATGGGGCCGTGCTAATGGCTACACCTTC.

The CDR3 loop reads CASSMFRGISDTQYF. DNA of the CDR3: TGTGCCAGTAGTATGTTTCGGGGGATCTCAGATACGCAGTATTTT. The rearrangement links TRBV19 to TRBJ2-3, with D possibly TRBD2 on 6 matching bases. CDR1 is LNHDA, CDR2 SQIVND, per germline (reference sequence). The CDR3 contains 15 residues. The V end lost 3 bases, the J end lost 4 bases, and 14 bases lay between the germline ends.

The chain combines TRBV14 with TRBJ2-5; 8 nucleotides match TRBD2. CDR1 and CDR2 (germline): SGHDN, FVKESK. This CDR3 contains 15 residues. The V and J ends lost 3 bases and 0 bases, in that order; junction bases with no gene match: 3. The CDR3 sequence is CASSHELADQETQYF. The DNA for the CDR3 is TGTGCCAGCAGCCATGAACTAGCGGACCAAGAGACCCAGTACTTC.

This clone was found once. The chain couples TRBV28 to TRBJ2-3, with a weak D call TRBD1 (5 bases). Germline assignment: CDR1 MDHEN and CDR2 SYDVKM. This CDR3 has 19 residues. V lost 0 bases and J lost 2, with 21 bases in between. The CDR3 is CASSLWASQVFRDTDTQYF. CDR3 DNA: TGTGCCAGCAGTTTATGGGCTAGTCAGGTTTTCAGGGACACAGATACGCAGTATTTT.

The chain joins TRBV28 to TRBJ2-7; 8 bases agree with TRBD1. Germline loops: CDR1 MDHEN, CDR2 SYDVKM. V shed 5 bases and J 9 bases; nucleotides not matched to a gene: 12. The CDR3 totals 14 residues. The DNA of the CDR3 is TGTGCCAGCAGTGAGAGGGGACAGGCTGGGGTGCAGTACTTC. Translated, it gives CASSERGQAGVQYF.